A selection of T cell receptor beta chains follows, all from one sample in a study of blood T cell repertoires in COVID-19. Sequenced by immunoSEQ multiplex PCR; TCRdb stores in-frame clones only, minus some. Found here are some 100,000 clones, about 88% of them singletons; the top ten hold 4.8%. Sequencing was done on a sample of peripheral blood. Receptors were obtained from a woman older than 75 with active COVID-19. The CDR3 runs from the conserved cysteine through the conserved F or W. The D gene is left open where the match is weak. Clone size, where shown, is once, few, many, or a class for clones that have expanded.

V	size	J	D	CDR3	DNA
TRBV3-1/TRBV3-2	-	TRBJ1-6	TRBD1	CASRQGTGNSPLHF	TGTGCCAGCCGGCAGGGGACAGGAAATTCACCCCTCCACTTT
TRBV19	-	TRBJ2-2	-	CASSVTGTFPLNTGELFF	TGTGCCAGTAGTGTTACCGGGACATTCCCCCTGAACACCGGGGAGCTGTTTTTT
TRBV29-1	-	TRBJ1-3	-	CSAGGEDPSGNTIYF	TGCAGCGCCGGAGGAGAGGACCCCTCTGGAAACACCATATATTTT
TRBV6-5	-	TRBJ2-4	-	CASSLSGAGIQYF	TGTGCCAGCAGTTTGTCAGGGGCTGGCATTCAGTACTTC
TRBV28	-	TRBJ2-2	TRBD2	CALGTSLNTGELFF	TGTGCCTTAGGGACTAGCCTGAACACCGGGGAGCTGTTTTTT
TRBV19	-	TRBJ2-7	-	CASSIGFSYEQYF	TGTGCCAGTAGTATCGGGTTTTCCTACGAGCAGTACTTC
TRBV12-3/TRBV12-4	-	TRBJ2-7	-	CASSLLRDGEQYF	TGTGCCAGCAGTTTACTCAGGGATGGCGAGCAGTACTTC
TRBV6-6	-	TRBJ2-2	TRBD1	CASSRDRGTGELFF	TGTGCCAGCAGCAGAGACAGGGGAACCGGGGAGCTGTTTTTT
TRBV7-9	-	TRBJ2-1	-	CASSLVLGASAQFF	TGTGCCAGCAGCTTAGTCTTAGGGGCTAGCGCCCAGTTCTTC
TRBV29-1	-	TRBJ2-3	TRBD2	CSVEGGSGRPGDTQYF	TGCAGCGTTGAAGGGGGGAGCGGGAGGCCCGGAGATACGCAGTATTTT
TRBV7-6	-	TRBJ2-3	TRBD1	CASSPGTGLFSDTQYF	TGTGCCAGCAGCCCAGGGACAGGGCTTTTCTCAGATACGCAGTATTTT
TRBV3-1/TRBV3-2	-	TRBJ1-5	TRBD1	CASSQETGGNQPQHF	TGTGCCAGCAGCCAAGAAACAGGGGGCAATCAGCCCCAGCATTTT
TRBV29-1	few	TRBJ2-3	TRBD1	CSVERDRVSDTQYF	TGCAGCGTTGAGAGGGACAGGGTATCGGATACGCAGTATTTT
TRBV5-1	-	TRBJ2-1	TRBD2	CAGLLAGLGNEQFF	TGCGCCGGACTACTAGCGGGATTGGGCAATGAGCAGTTCTTC
TRBV7-2	-	TRBJ1-5	-	CASSKRWEQGSNQPQHF	TGTGCCAGCAGCAAGAGGTGGGAACAGGGAAGCAATCAGCCCCAGCATTTT
TRBV2	-	TRBJ2-7	-	CASSDGEGGRDEQYF	TGTGCCAGCAGTGACGGCGAGGGAGGAAGGGACGAGCAGTACTTC